This T cell receptor (beta chain) emerged from a study of control samples from healthy donors and cancer patients. Generated by immunoSEQ multiplex PCR, the TCRdb table keeps only in-frame clones and is missing some. The sample contains approximately 50,000 clones, approximately 95% of which appear only once. Trimming removed 1 base from V and 2 bases from J, with 10 bases in between. Germline V gene sequence: CDR1 SGHVS, CDR2 FNYEAQ. The CDR3 is 15 amino acids. The chain employs TRBV7-6 and TRBJ2-3; no firm D call. The origin of this receptor is a man aged 30 to 45 in good health. The material sequenced was blood. The CDR3 DNA reads TGTGCCAGCAGCTTAGGGACGGATTTCACAGATACGCAGTATTTT. This gives the protein CASSLGTDFTDTQYF.